The following is a T cell receptor beta chain sequence with its context. Its antigen remains unidentified. This specimen belongs to a study of T cell repertoires in cytomegalovirus infection. Study at large: Use of recently identified HLA-C-restricted and well-studied HLA-B-restricted CMV epitopes was part of the study. Indications of both CMV infection and matching HLA type were provided by public TCR beta signatures.

The germline CDR1 and CDR2 sequences are MNHNS and SASEGT. After removal of 1 base from V and 4 bases from J, the junction contained 3 bases not matched to a gene. The length of the CDR3 is 15 residues. Study-level findings and limits: The cumulative frequency of public TCR beta families distinguished individuals who carried CMV together with the relevant HLA. Ex vivo responses were dominated by HLA-C-restricted CMV-specific TCR beta clonotypes.

TCRdb re-called the reads with MiXCR, one entry per CDR3 protein. Of fewer than 950,000 distinct CDR3 sequences in the sample, approximately 32% were seen once. The source was cultured CD8+ T cells from PBMCs, collected from culture after CMV antigen stimulation. The TCR was taken from a human donor in good health (CMV status not recorded). Some clones in this sample may be carry-over from other donors' samples. The V call is TRBV6-1, the J call TRBJ2-3; 9 bases match TRBD2. CDR3 sequence (DNA): TGTGCCAGCAGTGAAGGGGGCGGGGGGGCAGATACGCAGTATTTT. It specifies CASSEGGGGADTQYF.